A single T cell receptor (beta chain) is shown here with its context. This receptor's antigen is unknown. No base quality values were provided; no much bigger clone lies one nucleotide off. The source of the sample is a study of cytomegalovirus exposure and HLA in healthy donors (dated by TCRdb to 2016 to 2017). Background on the whole study: According to an earlier analysis of a few hundred of the donors, some 180 million T cells yielded some 120 million unique TCR beta sequences and 276 Gb of sequence data. Approximately 310 gigabases of sequencing data and tens of millions of unique TCR sequences were included in an early release covering roughly 600 HLA-typed donors. The genetic ancestry cluster associated with self-reported Caucasian donors included over 65% of the roughly 380 genotyped donors. The study aimed to test whether signatures of past pathogen exposure could be identified by cataloging public T cell receptors. The study used immunosequencing to profile the T cell repertoires of approximately 650 subjects and linked those repertoires to cytomegalovirus serostatus. A separate validation cohort of roughly 130 different subjects was used in addition to the roughly 640-subject first cohort. To predict cytomegalovirus infection status, the study combined high-throughput TCR immunosequencing, statistical association of individual TCRs with disease status, and machine learning. A later analysis re-examined previously published TCR beta repertoires from more than 650 donors and added high-resolution HLA genotyping to investigate patterns of TCR occurrence. Rather than drawing on any new phenotypic data, the later analysis identified candidate immune exposures from TCR beta sequences and the way those sequences occurred across donors. An earlier analysis of several hundred of the donors applied high-throughput TCR beta sequencing to assess whether each TCR beta V gene segment acted as functional or pseudogenic. Donor age, sex, ethnicity and CMV serostatus were compiled alongside the repertoire data. Genome-wide SNP genotypes for about 65% of the 666 donors were used in a later genetic analysis, which treated that subset as a discovery cohort. All discovery cohort repertoires had been generated on a single sequencing platform. HLA typing covered class I and class II loci at four-digit resolution. Typing coverage varied by locus: about 620-630 donors for A, B, C, DRB1 and DQB1; around 560 for DQA1; about 600 for DPA1; roughly 450 for DPB1. Because of strong linkage in the cohort, roughly five DR-DQ haplotypes were treated as single units for association and clustering. On average, around 230,000 unique TCR beta nucleotide sequences were sequenced per donor among a few hundred genotyped donors of the cohort, with roughly 18% of those sequences being non-productive.

The library came from the immunoSEQ multiplex PCR assay. A mixture of 60 forward primers for TCR Vbeta segments and 13 reverse primers for TCR Jbeta segments was used in the multiplex PCR. The CDR3 region of rearranged TCR beta genes was amplified from genomic DNA with a multiplex PCR assay. Amplified TCR beta libraries were sequenced as 87-base-pair reads on the Illumina HiSeq System. Regarding the original processing steps: A later analysis tallied roughly 78 million unique TCR beta chains across the 700 or so repertoires, and around 9.9 million of those chains were shared by two or more donors. Raw reads were error-corrected and collapsed into unique sequences with a nearest-neighbor algorithm that merged closely related sequences to remove PCR and sequencing errors. V, D and J gene segments were assigned by aligning CDR3 sequences to IMGT reference sequences. For a sequence to be retained, at least a six-nucleotide match to both a V gene segment and a J gene segment was required. A rearrangement counted as productive if the CDR3 had no stop codons and remained in frame with V and J, and every other rearrangement counted as non-productive. Following IMGT convention, CDR3 was defined as the stretch from the second conserved V-encoded cysteine to the conserved J-encoded phenylalanine. Sequences without an unambiguous match to a single V gene segment were excluded from the earlier analysis of several hundred of the donors. In an earlier analysis of approximately 560 of the donors, a V segment was called functional when productive rearrangements were above 56.7%, and segregating when the standard deviation between donors exceeded 5%. A statistical classification framework was developed to diagnose cytomegalovirus status using the catalog of TCR beta chain sequences. In a later analysis, TCR nucleotide sequences were compared against IMGT/GENE-DB human TR gene sequences so that V and J genes could be assigned. The TCRdist pipeline was used in a later analysis to assign CDR3 sequences and most-parsimonious VDJ recombination scenarios. A later analysis defined each TCR beta chain by its CDR3 amino acid sequence plus V-gene family, and excluded reads lacking a unique V-gene family. In a later analysis, 550 to 650 highly shared, low-generation-probability nucleotide sequences were removed to address suspected cross-contamination and a sequencing artifact. For each public chain, a later analysis derived a clonal expansion index from normalized ranks of inferred template counts within each repertoire. In a later analysis, generation probabilities were computed using a VDJ recombination model fitted to out-of-frame rearrangements, and the results were checked against IGoR. A later analysis scored TCR-TCR, TCR-HLA and TCR-CMV co-occurrence with hypergeometric tests, applying a repertoire-size bias correction to TCR pairs. In a later analysis, false discovery rates were estimated by permuting HLA or CMV assignments 20 times. In a later analysis, co-occurring TCRs were grouped using DBSCAN, with TCRdist sequence similarity added in when clustering inside HLA-allele-positive subsets. Repertoires with fewer than 30,000 or more than 120,000 public chains were left out of co-occurrence clustering, as were a few repertoires with anomalous nucleotide sharing. TCRdb retrieved this table from immuneACCESS and kept in-frame rearrangements only. Not all clones are present; in checked studies, unresolved V genes account for under half, and no reason is known for the remainder. From that table come the V and J calls and clone size; the DNA was used to work out D and trimming. This sample gives approximately 170,000 clones in total; roughly 80% of them show up just once. The biggest ten clones account for approximately 2.3% of the sample.

On the study overall, not on this receptor specifically: It was suggested by the authors that the approach could potentially be generalized to other disease states and immunological phenotypes. A few of the identified cytomegalovirus-associated TCR beta chains were confirmed in vitro to be specific for cytomegalovirus antigens. Immune exposure information for the cohort was limited to CMV serostatus. A further reported finding was that TCR beta sequences accurately predicted the HLA-A and HLA-B alleles for most subjects in the first cohort. Because HLA typing was missing for some donors at each locus, association tests included only the typed subset. In a later analysis, HLA-associated TCR beta chains were found to be more clonally expanded and to have lower generation probabilities than equally common non-associated chains. Correlated functional status among segregating V segments might reflect linkage disequilibrium, but an unknown experimental factor could not be ruled out. The presence/absence analyses assumed that sequencing depth was roughly uniform across donors, and that assumption may not be true. In an earlier analysis of roughly 560 of the donors, most TCR beta V segments were observed in productive rearrangements about 90% or about 30% of the time, broadly matching IMGT annotations. The classifier was reported to diagnose cytomegalovirus status with high specificity and sensitivity in both the original and validation cohorts. A later analysis found that most CMV-associated TCR beta chains appeared HLA-restricted, with HLA associations seemingly driven largely by CMV exposure. When HLA alleles, especially DR and DQ, strongly co-occurred, TCR associations were difficult to assign to individual alleles. While some public TCRs were present in many individuals, most TCR sequences turned up only very rarely across donors. In a later analysis, TCR association rates were found to vary across HLA loci, with the most associated TCRs seen for DRB1 alleles and the fewest for HLA-C alleles. A cluster of highly shared sequence variants was judged likely to be a technical artifact of the sequencing pipeline. In the study, roughly 160 TCR beta chains were listed as associated with cytomegalovirus. V-gene and J-gene trimming of TCR beta chains was associated with a missense DCLRE1C variant in a later genetic analysis, and the association was replicated in an independent cohort. This cohort had only TCR beta chains sequenced, and the lack of alpha or paired-chain data limited which features could be detected. Several of the top co-occurrence clusters appeared to be linked to parvovirus B19, influenza, CMV and Epstein-Barr virus, according to a later analysis. In a later analysis, 15,000 to 20,000 TCR beta sequences were associated with specific HLA alleles at a false discovery rate of 0.05. Some IMGT-functional V segments, including TRBV6-2 and TRBV6-3, could not be distinguished by the 87-base-pair reads and were therefore excluded. The earlier analysis of almost 600 of the donors excluded some 16 rarely observed V segments, including chromosome 9 orphons, because counts were too low. According to a later genetic analysis, donors in an Asian-associated ancestry cluster had fewer N-insertions in productive TCRs than the roughly 670-donor mean.

The cohort was made up of 500 to 800 healthy bone marrow donors. All cohort members were sampled while nominally healthy, although unrecorded immune exposures were likely present. The donor was CMV seronegative and belonged to the group of 352 seronegative cohort members. A peripheral blood sample was provided by each donor, and peripheral blood mononuclear cells were used for TCR beta sequencing. Genomic DNA was extracted from the blood cell samples with the Qiagen DNeasy Blood Extraction Kit. The CDR3 measures 13 amino acids from cysteine to phenylalanine. Only the CDR3 region is kept as DNA, spanning 39 bases read in frame from base 1. Germline trimming amounts to 9 bases on V and 4 bases on J, with 4 as the count of junction bases outside the gene matches. Based on the germline V gene, the CDR1 and CDR2 sequences are MDHEN and SYDVKM.

The receptor's source is a male donor in good health and CMV-seronegative. Input material: PBMCs. The sequence joins TRBV28 to TRBJ1-5, and TRBD1 aligns with 9 junction nucleotides. The CDR3 has the sequence CASQDRGNQPQHF. The DNA reads as follows: TGTGCCAGTCAGGACAGGGGAAATCAGCCCCAGCATTTT.